Listed below are T cell receptor beta chains from one sample, sequenced in a study of vaccination effects on CD4 cells after COVID-19. Data came from immunoSEQ multiplex PCR; TCRdb stores just in-frame clones and leaves some out. This sample yields roughly 30,000 clones, of which roughly 74% are seen a single time; approximately 9.1% belongs to the top ten. These receptors lack a known antigen. The starting material was CD4+ T cells from PBMCs cultured with HCoV-NL63 spike peptides, obtained after COVID-19 vaccination. Receptors originate from a human donor who received a COVID-19 vaccine. CDR3s include the opening cysteine and the closing phenylalanine or tryptophan. D genes are given only for firm matches. Size tells how often a clone was seen (once, few, many) or the class of an expanded clone, and some rows leave it out.

cdr3_aa: CASSLSSSGNTIYF; cdr3_nt: TGTGCCAGCAGCTTATCCAGTTCGGGAAACACCATATATTTT; j_call: TRBJ1-3; v_call: TRBV5-6; d_call: .; clone_size: few
cdr3_aa: CASSLAGGEVELFF; cdr3_nt: TGCGCCAGCAGCTTGGCCGGCGGTGAGGTGGAGCTGTTTTTT; j_call: TRBJ2-2; v_call: TRBV5-1; d_call: .; clone_size: .
cdr3_aa: CSASATYEQYF; cdr3_nt: TGCAGTGCTAGCGCGACCTACGAGCAGTACTTC; j_call: TRBJ2-7; v_call: TRBV20-1; d_call: .; clone_size: once
cdr3_aa: CASSSLLAGTSYEQYF; cdr3_nt: TGTGCCAGCAGCTCGTTACTAGCGGGTACCTCCTACGAGCAGTACTTC; j_call: TRBJ2-7; v_call: TRBV7-9; d_call: TRBD2; clone_size: few
cdr3_aa: CASSVTTSGTQGTQYF; cdr3_nt: TGTGCCAGCAGTGTTACGACTAGCGGAACACAGGGTACGCAGTATTTT; j_call: TRBJ2-3; v_call: TRBV9; d_call: TRBD2; clone_size: .
cdr3_aa: CASSYRRGTGGDTQYF; cdr3_nt: TGTGCCAGTAGTTACCGTCGGGGGACAGGCGGAGATACGCAGTATTTT; j_call: TRBJ2-3; v_call: TRBV19; d_call: TRBD1; clone_size: .
cdr3_aa: CASREDAPVAFF; cdr3_nt: TGTGCCAGCAGAGAGGACGCCCCCGTGGCTTTCTTT; j_call: TRBJ1-1; v_call: TRBV2; d_call: .; clone_size: once
cdr3_aa: CASSDSQMRTVHVATNEKLFF; cdr3_nt: TGTGCCAGCAGTGACTCGCAGATGAGGACCGTACATGTTGCAACTAATGAAAAACTGTTTTTT; j_call: TRBJ1-4; v_call: TRBV6-4; d_call: .; clone_size: .
cdr3_aa: CASSLVAANTGELFF; cdr3_nt: TGTGCCAGCAGCTTAGTTGCGGCCAACACCGGGGAGCTGTTTTTT; j_call: TRBJ2-2; v_call: TRBV7-6; d_call: .; clone_size: .
cdr3_aa: CASKDRESTEAFF; cdr3_nt: TGTGCCAGTAAAGACAGGGAAAGCACTGAAGCTTTCTTT; j_call: TRBJ1-1; v_call: TRBV19; d_call: TRBD1; clone_size: few
cdr3_aa: CASSPGYGYTF; cdr3_nt: TGTGCCAGCAGTCCTGGTTATGGCTACACCTTC; j_call: TRBJ1-2; v_call: TRBV6-5; d_call: .; clone_size: .
cdr3_aa: CASSSPGLAGGGRGTDTQYF; cdr3_nt: TGTGCCAGCAGTTCGCCCGGACTAGCGGGAGGGGGTCGGGGCACAGATACGCAGTATTTT; j_call: TRBJ2-3; v_call: TRBV27; d_call: TRBD2; clone_size: .
cdr3_aa: CASSQGDSSYQPQHF; cdr3_nt: TGTGCCAGCAGCCAAGGGGACAGTTCTTATCAGCCCCAGCATTTT; j_call: TRBJ1-5; v_call: TRBV3-1/TRBV3-2; d_call: TRBD1; clone_size: .
cdr3_aa: CASSLQGASNYGYTF; cdr3_nt: TGTGCCAGCAGCTTACAAGGGGCTAGTAACTATGGCTACACCTTC; j_call: TRBJ1-2; v_call: TRBV7-8; d_call: .; clone_size: .
cdr3_aa: CASSLTQRGGRYEQYF; cdr3_nt: TGTGCCAGCAGCTTGACCCAGCGGGGGGGCAGGTACGAGCAGTACTTC; j_call: TRBJ2-7; v_call: TRBV5-5; d_call: TRBD2; clone_size: .
cdr3_aa: CAWRRQSNQPQHF; cdr3_nt: TGTGCCTGGAGAAGACAGAGCAATCAGCCCCAGCATTTT; j_call: TRBJ1-5; v_call: TRBV30; d_call: .; clone_size: .
cdr3_aa: CASSLLGWGKETQYF; cdr3_nt: TGTGCCAGCAGCTTACTAGGGTGGGGAAAAGAGACCCAGTACTTC; j_call: TRBJ2-5; v_call: TRBV7-2; d_call: .; clone_size: once
cdr3_aa: CASSLGSILAAGNTIYF; cdr3_nt: TGCGCCAGCAGCTTGGGGAGCATCCTTGCCGCTGGAAACACCATATATTTT; j_call: TRBJ1-3; v_call: TRBV5-1; d_call: .; clone_size: .
cdr3_aa: CASSLDGNYGYTF; cdr3_nt: TGTGCCAGCAGTTTAGACGGAAACTATGGCTACACCTTC; j_call: TRBJ1-2; v_call: TRBV2; d_call: .; clone_size: .
cdr3_aa: CSVIPGTDTQYF; cdr3_nt: TGCAGCGTCATTCCGGGGACAGATACGCAGTATTTT; j_call: TRBJ2-3; v_call: TRBV29-1; d_call: .; clone_size: .
cdr3_aa: CASSLAQGRNNSPLHF; cdr3_nt: TGCGCCAGCAGCTTGGCCCAGGGACGGAATAATTCACCCCTCCACTTT; j_call: TRBJ1-6; v_call: TRBV5-1; d_call: .; clone_size: .
cdr3_aa: CASSELPSRGYTF; cdr3_nt: TGTGCCAGCAGTGAACTTCCAAGCAGGGGCTACACCTTC; j_call: TRBJ1-2; v_call: TRBV2; d_call: .; clone_size: few
cdr3_aa: CASSLVTGSRTGELFF; cdr3_nt: TGCGCCAGCAGCTTGGTGACAGGGTCGCGCACCGGGGAGCTGTTTTTT; j_call: TRBJ2-2; v_call: TRBV5-1; d_call: TRBD1; clone_size: .
cdr3_aa: CSAIDRAGYTF; cdr3_nt: TGCAGTGCTATCGACAGGGCCGGCTACACCTTC; j_call: TRBJ1-2; v_call: TRBV20-1; d_call: TRBD1; clone_size: .
cdr3_aa: CASSYGGISRQYF; cdr3_nt: TGTGCCAGCAGTTACGGGGGCATTAGTAGGCAGTATTTT; j_call: TRBJ2-3; v_call: TRBV6-5; d_call: .; clone_size: .
cdr3_aa: CASSGQLLDGYTF; cdr3_nt: TGTGCCAGCAGCGGACAGCTGTTGGATGGCTACACCTTC; j_call: TRBJ1-2; v_call: TRBV2; d_call: .; clone_size: .
cdr3_aa: CASSLALGTDTQYF; cdr3_nt: TGTGCCAGCAGCTTGGCGTTGGGGACAGATACGCAGTATTTT; j_call: TRBJ2-3; v_call: TRBV5-4; d_call: .; clone_size: .
cdr3_aa: CAPAEGEVPDTQYF; cdr3_nt: TGTGCCCCCGCAGAGGGAGAGGTTCCAGATACGCAGTATTTT; j_call: TRBJ2-3; v_call: TRBV12-2; d_call: .; clone_size: .
cdr3_aa: CASSTRTGGGGYTF; cdr3_nt: TGTGCCAGCAGCACACGGACAGGGGGGGGTGGCTACACCTTC; j_call: TRBJ1-2; v_call: TRBV13; d_call: TRBD1; clone_size: .
cdr3_aa: CARSLPPTSGRGSTDTQYF; cdr3_nt: TGTGCCAGAAGCTTACCCCCGACTAGCGGGAGAGGTAGCACAGATACGCAGTATTTT; j_call: TRBJ2-3; v_call: TRBV5-3; d_call: TRBD2; clone_size: few
cdr3_aa: CASRQEGTDTQYF; cdr3_nt: TGTGCCAGCAGGCAAGAAGGCACAGATACGCAGTATTTT; j_call: TRBJ2-3; v_call: TRBV6-4; d_call: .; clone_size: .
cdr3_aa: CASSLDVGTYEQYF; cdr3_nt: TGCGCCAGCAGCTTGGACGTCGGAACCTACGAGCAGTACTTC; j_call: TRBJ2-7; v_call: TRBV5-1; d_call: .; clone_size: .
cdr3_aa: CASSFAAKRPGYEQYF; cdr3_nt: TGTGCCAGCAGTTTCGCGGCCAAACGCCCTGGTTACGAGCAGTACTTC; j_call: TRBJ2-7; v_call: TRBV28; d_call: .; clone_size: .
cdr3_aa: CASSPQAGGTNEKLFF; cdr3_nt: TGTGCCAGCTCACCTCAGGCCGGTGGTACTAATGAAAAACTGTTTTTT; j_call: TRBJ1-4; v_call: TRBV18; d_call: .; clone_size: once
cdr3_aa: CASSLGPLAGGRTDTQYF; cdr3_nt: TGTGCCAGCAGCTTGGGTCCACTAGCGGGGGGGAGAACAGATACGCAGTATTTT; j_call: TRBJ2-3; v_call: TRBV11-2; d_call: TRBD2; clone_size: .
cdr3_aa: CASSIQGPYGYTF; cdr3_nt: TGTGCCAGTAGTATTCAGGGGCCCTATGGCTACACCTTC; j_call: TRBJ1-2; v_call: TRBV19; d_call: .; clone_size: .